The 25 T cell receptor beta chains below were found in one sample sequenced in a study of glioma-infiltrating T cells after dendritic cell vaccination. The method was immunoSEQ multiplex PCR; TCRdb's version includes in-frame clones alone and lacks a portion of them. Of about 96,000 clones in the sample, around 80% are singletons; the top ten hold nearly 6%. Specimen: blood, collected before dendritic cell vaccination. The receptors shown here come from a human donor with glioblastoma.

There are a few counts of this clone. The rearrangement joins TRBV27 to TRBJ1-5, with TRBD1 matching 7 bases. Losses at the gene ends were 5 bases for V and 9 bases for J; bases not matched to a gene: 13. This CDR3 comprises 15 residues. CDR1 and CDR2 (germline): MNHEY, SMNVEV (reference sequence). This chain's CDR3 is CASSLTPTGIMPQHF. The CDR3 coding sequence is TGTGCCAGCAGTCTCACCCCGACAGGGATAATGCCCCAGCATTTT.

The chain recombines TRBV5-1 with TRBJ1-1, with 10 bases matching TRBD1. The germline gives CDR1 SGHRS, CDR2 YFSETQ. The J segment lost 2 bases and the V segment lost 5 bases, leaving 12 bases of the junction unmatched. The CDR3 is 17 amino acids. CDR3 bases: TGCGCCAGCAGGAAGACAGGGGGCGTAGGGGGAAACACTGAAGCTTTCTTT. It yields the protein CASRKTGGVGGNTEAFF.

V is TRBV30 and J is TRBJ2-7, with 10 nucleotides matching TRBD2. Germline lookup yields CDR1 GTSNPN and CDR2 SVGIG (reference sequence). The V and J ends lost 2 bases and 4 bases, in that order; junction bases with no gene match: 14. CDR3 length equals 17 residues. CDR3 in DNA: TGTGCCTGGAGTCTCGGAGCGGGGGGGCCTGTCTTATACGAGCAGTACTTC. Its protein product is CAWSLGAGGPVLYEQYF.

This clone appeared a few times. This rearrangement joins TRBV5-6 to TRBJ1-3; TRBD1 might be the D (5 bases). The germline CDR1 and CDR2 sequences are SGHDT and YYEEEE. This CDR3 region has 15 residues. Trimming removed 0 bases from V and 2 bases from J, with 9 bases in between. The chain's CDR3 is CASSLVGGTGNTIYF. DNA of the CDR3: TGTGCCAGCAGCTTGGTCGGGGGGACTGGAAACACCATATATTTT.

Details on this clone: The junction departs from the called germline gene at one end, perhaps through a read error. CDR3 DNA: TGTGCTAGCAGCCGAGGACAGGGTTACGAGCAGTACTTC. Translation: CASSRGQGYEQYF. The genes are TRBV7-7 and TRBJ2-7, with 8 positions matching TRBD1. The CDR3 has 13 amino acids. From germline, CDR1 is SSHAT and CDR2 FNYEAQ (reference sequence).

The chain uses TRBV7-2 and TRBJ2-1, with 7 nucleotides matching TRBD2. The CDR3 is 15 amino acids. Germline V lookup: CDR1 SGHTA, CDR2 FQGNSA. Germline trimming cut 2 bases from V and 4 bases from J; bases unmatched to any gene: 5. CDR3 nucleotide sequence: TGTGCCAGCAGCTTAACAGCGGGGAATTACAATGAGCAGTTCTTC. It codes for CASSLTAGNYNEQFF. The full variable domain, completed using reference TRBV7-2 and TRBJ2-1, is GAGVSQSPSNKVTEKGKDVELRCDPISGHTALYWYRQSLGQGLEFLIYFQGNSAPDKSGLPSDRFSAERTGGSVSTLTIQRTQQEDSAVYLCASSLTAGNYNEQFFGPGTRLTVL.

The chain employs TRBV5-1 and TRBJ1-1; D gene uncertain. CDR1 is SGHRS and CDR2 is YFSETQ in the germline V gene. This CDR3 comprises 15 residues. Trimming pared 4 bases from V and 2 bases from J, leaving 15 bases between. The CDR3 loop reads CASSAGMVYNTEAFF. The CDR3 DNA is TGCGCCAGCAGCGCCGGGATGGTTTATAACACTGAAGCTTTCTTT.

The J gene is TRBJ2-7, the V gene TRBV5-1; D possibly corresponds to TRBD2 (6 bases). There are 15 residues in the CDR3. Per germline, CDR1 SGHRS and CDR2 YFSETQ. Trimming pared 7 bases from V and 5 bases from J, leaving 22 bases between. CDR3 nucleotides: TGCGCCAGCTACCTTAGCGCGGGAAGGTTAGACGAGCAGTACTTC. It codes for CASYLSAGRLDEQYF.

The chain joins TRBV6-5 to TRBJ1-2; D remains ambiguous. This CDR3 contains 13 residues. V was shortened by 6 bases and J by 6 bases, with 14 bases between the two germline ends. Per the germline V gene, CDR1 is MNHEY and CDR2 is SVGAGI. The CDR3 protein is CASRTETEDGYTF. CDR3 nucleotide sequence: TGTGCCAGCAGGACCGAGACGGAGGATGGCTACACCTTC.

The rearrangement joins TRBV5-1 to TRBJ1-4; a possible D gene is TRBD1 (6 bases). Germline values: CDR1 SGHRS, CDR2 YFSETQ. V was trimmed by 4 bases and J by 2 bases, leaving 9 bases between them. There are 14 residues in the CDR3. The CDR3 region has the DNA TGCGCCAGCAGCCAAGGGGGTACTAATGAAAAACTGTTTTTT. It codes for CASSQGGTNEKLFF.

The chain couples TRBV28 to TRBJ2-5; perhaps TRBD2 as D (5 bases). Germline assignment: CDR1 MDHEN and CDR2 SYDVKM. The V end lost 8 bases, the J end lost 6 bases, and 16 bases lay between the germline ends. The CDR3 is 13 residues long. The CDR3 DNA reads TGTGCCAGCTTCTCCAACGGGGTTAAGACCCAGTACTTC. Amino acid sequence: CASFSNGVKTQYF.

The V call is TRBV10-2, the J call TRBJ1-4; 7 bases agree with TRBD1. The CDR3 has 15 residues. The V segment lost 0 bases and the J segment 4 bases; nucleotides outside the gene matches: 2. Per germline, CDR1 WSHSY and CDR2 SAAADI. CDR3 nucleotide sequence: TGCGCCAGCAGTGAGTCGGCAGGGGGTAATGAAAAACTGTTTTTT. Protein: CASSESAGGNEKLFF.

The gene calls are TRBV18 and TRBJ2-3; no firm D call. The CDR3 length is 12 residues. Germline V gives CDR1 KGHSH, CDR2 LQKENI. Trimming removed 3 bases at V and 6 bases at J, with 7 bases between. CDR3 in amino acids: CASSPIPDTQYF. CDR3 DNA sequence: TGTGCCAGCTCACCTATCCCCGATACGCAGTATTTT.

V usage is TRBV5-4 and J usage is TRBJ1-2; D uncertain. Germline V gene data show CDR1 as SGHNT and CDR2 as YYREEE (reference sequence). There are 12 residues in the CDR3. V lost 4 bases, J lost 8 bases, and 12 bases lay in between. The CDR3 region has the DNA TGTGCCAGCAGCCTAGGACTAAGGGGCTACACCTTC. Translation gives CASSLGLRGYTF.

V is TRBV4-2 and J is TRBJ2-1; maybe TRBD1 (5 bases). Trimming removed 0 bases from V and 8 bases from J, with 14 bases in between. The CDR3 sequence is 15 residues long. Germline loops: CDR1 LGHNA, CDR2 YNFKEQ. CDR3 nucleotide sequence: TGTGCCAGCAGCCAAGATCTAAGGGGCAGCCATGAGCAGTTCTTC. Protein sequence: CASSQDLRGSHEQFF.

The CDR3 DNA follows: TGTGCCAGCACCGGAGGGCAGGGCGAAGGCTACACCTTC. Amino acids: CASTGGQGEGYTF. The V and J genes are TRBV28 and TRBJ1-2; TRBD1 is a possible D gene (5 bases). Trimming removed 7 bases at V and 8 bases at J, with 17 bases between. CDR3 length: 13 amino acids. Per the germline V gene, CDR1 is MDHEN and CDR2 is SYDVKM.

The chain uses TRBV29-1 and TRBJ2-4; D is possibly TRBD1 (5 bases). Germline V lookup: CDR1 SQVTM, CDR2 ANQGSEA. V lost 1 base, J lost 1 base, and 5 bases lay in between. This CDR3 has 13 residues. The CDR3 nucleotides read TGCAGCGTTGAAGCAGGGGCCAAAAACATTCAGTACTTC. Translation: CSVEAGAKNIQYF. Complete variable domain (other parts from reference TRBV29-1 and TRBJ2-4): SAVISQKPSRDICQRGTSLTIQCQVDSQVTMMFWYRQQPGQSLTLIATANQGSEATYESGFVIDKFPISRPNLTFSTLTVSNMSPEDSSIYLCSVEAGAKNIQYFGAGTRLSVL.

The V gene is TRBV5-1, the J gene TRBJ1-2, with D uncertain. The ends were cut back, 0 bases at V and 7 bases at J, with 10 bases in the middle. This CDR3 is 13 amino acids long. Germline V gene lookup returns CDR1 SGHRS and CDR2 YFSETQ. The CDR3 DNA sequence: TGCGCCAGCAGCTTGGCGGCGGATTCTGGCTACACCTTC. It codes for CASSLAADSGYTF. The variable domain in full, completed from reference TRBV5-1 and TRBJ1-2, reads KAGVTQTPRYLIKTRGQQVTLSCSPISGHRSVSWYQQTPGQGLQFLFEYFSETQRNKGNFPGRFSGRQFSNSRSEMNVSTLELGDSALYLCASSLAADSGYTFGSGTRLTVV.

This sequence joins TRBV7-2 and TRBJ1-2, with 10 bases fitting TRBD1. J gave up 4 bases and V 5 bases, and 16 bases lay outside the gene matches. There are 18 residues in the CDR3. The V gene's germline CDR1 is SGHTA and CDR2 FQGNSA. The CDR3 is CASSVEIRRDRGGYGYTF. The CDR3 DNA reads as TGTGCCAGCAGCGTAGAAATCCGCCGGGACAGGGGAGGCTATGGCTACACCTTC.

The chain recombines TRBV7-8 with TRBJ1-1; a weak D match, TRBD1 (6 bases). The CDR3 has 13 amino acids. Germline CDR1 SGHVS, CDR2 FQNEAQ. Trimming pared 6 bases from V and 3 bases from J, leaving 11 bases between. CDR3 DNA sequence: TGTGCCAGCAGACGAGGGGGTTACACTGAAGCTTTCTTT. This codes for CASRRGGYTEAFF.

This clone has just a few counts. This sequence joins TRBV6-5 and TRBJ1-1; D gene ambiguous. Trimming left V 7 bases short and J 0 bases short, with 9 bases between. The germline CDR1 and CDR2 sequences are MNHEY and SVGAGI. The CDR3 has 13 residues. CDR3: CASTGRMNTEAFF. The CDR3 DNA sequence: TGTGCCAGCACGGGGAGAATGAACACTGAAGCTTTCTTT.

The chain links TRBV27 to TRBJ1-2; 10 bases agree with TRBD1. V lost 5 bases and J lost 5; bases outside the gene matches: 8. Per the germline V gene, CDR1 is MNHEY and CDR2 is SMNVEV (reference sequence). This CDR3 spans 15 amino acids. CDR3 region: CASSGGQGKRYGYTF. The DNA of the CDR3 is TGTGCCAGCAGTGGGGGACAGGGGAAGCGGTATGGCTACACCTTC.

The chain is built from TRBV28 and TRBJ2-3; TRBD2 aligns across 9 bases. The J segment lost 4 bases and the V segment lost 1 base, leaving 6 bases of the junction unmatched. CDR3 length: 16 amino acids. The germline V gene encodes CDR1 MDHEN and CDR2 SYDVKM. DNA of the CDR3: TGTGCCAGCAGTTTATCGGCGGGAGGGCGTCCAGATACGCAGTATTTT. Translating it yields CASSLSAGGRPDTQYF.

The rearrangement links TRBV7-2 to TRBJ1-1; no clear D. The V gene's germline CDR1 is SGHTA and CDR2 FQGNSA. The CDR3 is 11 amino acids. V was cut by 7 bases and J by 5 bases, with 8 bases left in between. CDR3 coding DNA: TGTGCCAGCAAAATAGTGACTGAAGCTTTCTTT. Protein product: CASKIVTEAFF.

V usage is TRBV18 and J usage is TRBJ1-2; 11 nucleotides line up with TRBD1. Trimming at V came to 5 bases and at J to 7 bases, leaving 9 bases not matched to a gene. CDR1 is KGHSH and CDR2 is LQKENI in the germline V gene. The CDR3 loop spans 15 amino acids. The CDR3 DNA follows: TGTGCCAGCTCAGCGACCGGGACAGGGGGGAGTGGCTACACCTTC. It encodes CASSATGTGGSGYTF. Using reference TRBV18 and TRBJ1-2 for the parts outside the CDR3, the full variable domain is NAGVMQNPRHLVRRRGQEARLRCSPMKGHSHVYWYRQLPEEGLKFMVYLQKENIIDESGMPKERFSAEFPKEGPSILRIQQVVRGDSAAYFCASSATGTGGSGYTFGSGTRLTVV.